A single T cell receptor beta chain is shown here with its context. Its antigen is unknown. These data are taken from a study of T-cell memory formation after mild COVID-19. Study-wide results and caveats: Confirmation was lacking for SARS-CoV-2 specificity of second-wave clones that peaked on day 37.

TCRdb reprocessed the 5' RACE reads via MiXCR and lists one record per CDR3 protein. This sample has hundreds of thousands of distinct CDR3 sequences, with roughly 15% found just once. The CDR3 consists of 15 residues. Trimming shortened V by 6 bases and J by 4 bases, and 16 bases separated the two germline ends. Per germline, CDR1 SEHNR and CDR2 FQNEAQ (reference sequence). Sequences were obtained from PBMCs or a T cell subset sorted from them (not recorded which). This sequence was found in a young man who had mild COVID-19 (a few samples of this study predate the infection). Cell type and time point are not known. The V gene is TRBV7-9, the J gene TRBJ1-3; D gene uncertain. The DNA for the CDR3 is TGTGCCAGCAGAGCCCATGAGGGTTCAGGAAACACCATATATTTT. It translates to CASRAHEGSGNTIYF.